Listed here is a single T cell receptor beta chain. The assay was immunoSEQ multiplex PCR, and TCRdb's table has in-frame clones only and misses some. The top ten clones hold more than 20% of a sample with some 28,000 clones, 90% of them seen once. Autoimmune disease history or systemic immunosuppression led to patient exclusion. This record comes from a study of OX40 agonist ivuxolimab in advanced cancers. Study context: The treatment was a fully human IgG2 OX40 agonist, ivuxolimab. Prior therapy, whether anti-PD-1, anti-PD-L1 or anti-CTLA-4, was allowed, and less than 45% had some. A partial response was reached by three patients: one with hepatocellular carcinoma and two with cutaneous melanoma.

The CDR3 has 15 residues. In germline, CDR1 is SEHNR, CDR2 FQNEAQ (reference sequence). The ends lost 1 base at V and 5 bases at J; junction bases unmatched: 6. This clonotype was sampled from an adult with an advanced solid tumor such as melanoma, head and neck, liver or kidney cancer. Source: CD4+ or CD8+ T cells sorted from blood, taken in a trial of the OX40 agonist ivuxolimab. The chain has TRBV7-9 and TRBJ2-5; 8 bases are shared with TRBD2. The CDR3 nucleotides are TGTGCCAGCAGCTTAGGAGCGGGGGAGCGTGAGACCCAGTACTTC. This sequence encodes CASSLGAGERETQYF. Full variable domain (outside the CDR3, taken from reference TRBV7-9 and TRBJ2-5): DTGVSQNPRHKITKRGQNVTFRCDPISEHNRLYWYRQTLGQGPEFLTYFQNEAQLEKSRLLSDRFSAERPKGSFSTLEIQRTEQGDSAMYLCASSLGAGERETQYFGPGTRLLVL.